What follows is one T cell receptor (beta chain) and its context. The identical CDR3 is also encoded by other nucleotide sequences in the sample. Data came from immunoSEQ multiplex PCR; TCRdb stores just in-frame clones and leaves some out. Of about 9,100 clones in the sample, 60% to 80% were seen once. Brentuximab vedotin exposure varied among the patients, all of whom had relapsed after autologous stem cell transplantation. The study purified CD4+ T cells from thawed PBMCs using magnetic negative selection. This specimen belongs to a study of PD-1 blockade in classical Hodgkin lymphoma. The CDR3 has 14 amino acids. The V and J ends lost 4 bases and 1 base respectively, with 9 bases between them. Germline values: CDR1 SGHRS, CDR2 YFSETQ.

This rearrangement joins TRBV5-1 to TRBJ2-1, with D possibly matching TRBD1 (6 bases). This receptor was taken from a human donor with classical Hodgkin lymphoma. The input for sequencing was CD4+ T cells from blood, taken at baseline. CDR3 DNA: TGCGCCAGCAGCCCCGGGACATCCTACAATGAGCAGTTCTTC. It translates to CASSPGTSYNEQFF.